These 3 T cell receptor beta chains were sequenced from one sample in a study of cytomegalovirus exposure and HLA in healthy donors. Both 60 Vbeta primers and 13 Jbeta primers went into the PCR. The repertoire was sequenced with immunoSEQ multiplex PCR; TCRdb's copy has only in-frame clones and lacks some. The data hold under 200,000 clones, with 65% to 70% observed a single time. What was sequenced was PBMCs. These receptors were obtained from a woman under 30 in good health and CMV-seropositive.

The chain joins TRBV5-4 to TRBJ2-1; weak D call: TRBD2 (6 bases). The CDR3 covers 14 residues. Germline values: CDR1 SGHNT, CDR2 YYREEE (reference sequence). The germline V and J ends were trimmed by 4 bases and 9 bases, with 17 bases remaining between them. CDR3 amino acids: CASSTGTLQTEQFF. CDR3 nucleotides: TGTGCCAGCAGCACCGGGACTCTCCAGACTGAGCAGTTCTTC.

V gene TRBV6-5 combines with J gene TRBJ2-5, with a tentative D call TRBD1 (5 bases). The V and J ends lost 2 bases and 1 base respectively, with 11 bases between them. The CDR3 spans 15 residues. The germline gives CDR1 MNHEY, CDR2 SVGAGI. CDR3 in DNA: TGTGCCAGCAGTTACGCCCGACAGACCCAAGAGACCCAGTACTTC. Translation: CASSYARQTQETQYF.

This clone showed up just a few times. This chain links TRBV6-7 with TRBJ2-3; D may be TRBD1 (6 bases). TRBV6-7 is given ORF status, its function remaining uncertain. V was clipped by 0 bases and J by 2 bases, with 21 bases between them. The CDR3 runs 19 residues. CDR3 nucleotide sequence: TGTGCCAGCAGTTACTCTAGGGACACGGACCTAATACACACAGATACGCAGTATTTT. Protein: CASSYSRDTDLIHTDTQYF.